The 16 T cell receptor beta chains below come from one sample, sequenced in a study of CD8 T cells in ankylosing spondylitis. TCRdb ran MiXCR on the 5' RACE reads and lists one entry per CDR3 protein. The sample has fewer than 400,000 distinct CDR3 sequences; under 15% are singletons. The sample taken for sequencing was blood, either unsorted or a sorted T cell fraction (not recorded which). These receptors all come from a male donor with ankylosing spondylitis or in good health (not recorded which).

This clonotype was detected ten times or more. CDR3 residues: CASSGGQDSSGNTIYF. The CDR3 DNA sequence: TGCGCCAGCAGCGGCGGACAGGATTCCTCTGGAAACACCATATATTTT. The V gene is TRBV5-1, the J gene TRBJ1-3; 7 bases line up with TRBD1. Germline CDR1 reads SGHRS; CDR2 reads YFSETQ. V shed 4 bases and J 0 bases; nucleotides not matched to a gene: 7. The CDR3 is made up of 16 amino acids.

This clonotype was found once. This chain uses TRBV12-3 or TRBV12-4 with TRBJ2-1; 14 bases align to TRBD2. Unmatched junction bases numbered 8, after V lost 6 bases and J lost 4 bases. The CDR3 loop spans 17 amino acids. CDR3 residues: CASRTGTSGSFYNEQFF. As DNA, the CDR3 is TGTGCCAGCAGGACCGGGACTAGCGGGAGCTTTTACAATGAGCAGTTCTTC.

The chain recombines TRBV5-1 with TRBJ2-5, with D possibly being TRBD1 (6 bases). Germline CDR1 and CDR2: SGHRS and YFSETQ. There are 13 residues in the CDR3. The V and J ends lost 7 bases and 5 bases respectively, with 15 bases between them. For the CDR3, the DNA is TGCGCCAGCTCCCGACAGGCGGAGGAGACCCAGTACTTC. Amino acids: CASSRQAEETQYF. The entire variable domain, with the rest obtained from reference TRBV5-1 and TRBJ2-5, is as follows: KAGVTQTPRYLIKTRGQQVTLSCSPISGHRSVSWYQQTPGQGLQFLFEYFSETQRNKGNFPGRFSGRQFSNSRSEMNVSTLELGDSALYLCASSRQAEETQYFGPGTRLLVL.

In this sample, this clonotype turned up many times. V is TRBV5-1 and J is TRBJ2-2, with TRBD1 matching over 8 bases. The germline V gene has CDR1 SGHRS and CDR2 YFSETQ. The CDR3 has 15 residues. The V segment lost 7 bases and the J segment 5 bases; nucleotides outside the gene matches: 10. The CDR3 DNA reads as TGCGCCAGCTCCAGAGGACAGGGCAAAACCGGGGAGCTGTTTTTT. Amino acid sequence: CASSRGQGKTGELFF.

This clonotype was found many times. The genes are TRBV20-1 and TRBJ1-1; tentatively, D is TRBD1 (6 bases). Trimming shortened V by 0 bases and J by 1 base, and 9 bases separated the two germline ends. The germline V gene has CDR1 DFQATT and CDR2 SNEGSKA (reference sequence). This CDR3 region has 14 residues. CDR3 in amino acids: CSARDPRGNTEAFF. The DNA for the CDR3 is TGCAGTGCTAGAGATCCCAGGGGGAACACTGAAGCTTTCTTT.

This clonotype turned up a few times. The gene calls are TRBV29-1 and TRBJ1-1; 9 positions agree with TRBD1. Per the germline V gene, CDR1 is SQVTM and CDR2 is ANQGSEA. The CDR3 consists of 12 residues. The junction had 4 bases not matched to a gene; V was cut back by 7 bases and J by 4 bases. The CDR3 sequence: CSGGQGPTEAFF. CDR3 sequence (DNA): TGCAGCGGTGGACAGGGGCCCACTGAAGCTTTCTTT.

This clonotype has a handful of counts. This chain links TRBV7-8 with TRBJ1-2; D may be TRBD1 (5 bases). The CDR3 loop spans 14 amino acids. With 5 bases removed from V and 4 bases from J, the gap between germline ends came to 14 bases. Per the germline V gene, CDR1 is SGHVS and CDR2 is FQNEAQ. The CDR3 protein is CASSLGLTGYGYTF. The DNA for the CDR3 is TGTGCCAGCAGCCTCGGCCTAACAGGCTATGGCTACACCTTC.

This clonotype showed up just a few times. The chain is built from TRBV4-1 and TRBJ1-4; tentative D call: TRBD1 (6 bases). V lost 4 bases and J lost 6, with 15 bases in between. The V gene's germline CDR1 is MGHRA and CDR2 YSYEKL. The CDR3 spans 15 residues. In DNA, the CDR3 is TGCGCCAGCAGCCCCAGCGGGACAACCGATGAAAAACTGTTTTTT. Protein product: CASSPSGTTDEKLFF.

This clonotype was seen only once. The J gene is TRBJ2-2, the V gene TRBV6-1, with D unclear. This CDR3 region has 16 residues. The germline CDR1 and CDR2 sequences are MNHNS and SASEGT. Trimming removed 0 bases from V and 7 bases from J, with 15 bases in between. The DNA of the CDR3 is TGTGCCAGCAGTGAAGCGGCGCCCATGGGCATCGGGGAGCTGTTTTTT. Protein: CASSEAAPMGIGELFF.

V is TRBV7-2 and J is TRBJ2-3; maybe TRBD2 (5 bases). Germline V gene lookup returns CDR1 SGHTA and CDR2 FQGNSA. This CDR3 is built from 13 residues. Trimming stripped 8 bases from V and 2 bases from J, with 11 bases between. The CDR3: CASESGYTDTQYF. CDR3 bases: TGTGCCAGCGAAAGCGGCTACACAGATACGCAGTATTTT.

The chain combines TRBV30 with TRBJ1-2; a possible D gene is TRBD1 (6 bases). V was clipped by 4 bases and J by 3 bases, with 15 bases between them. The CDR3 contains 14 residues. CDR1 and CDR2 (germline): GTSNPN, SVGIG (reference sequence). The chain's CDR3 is CAWTRGGTYYGYTF. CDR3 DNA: TGTGCCTGGACAAGGGGGGGGACTTACTATGGCTACACCTTC. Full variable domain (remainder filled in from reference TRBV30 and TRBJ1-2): SQTIHQWPATLVQPVGSPLSLECTVEGTSNPNLYWYRQAAGRGLQLLFYSVGIGQISSEVPQNLSASRPQDRQFILSSKKLLLSDSGFYLCAWTRGGTYYGYTFGSGTRLTVV.

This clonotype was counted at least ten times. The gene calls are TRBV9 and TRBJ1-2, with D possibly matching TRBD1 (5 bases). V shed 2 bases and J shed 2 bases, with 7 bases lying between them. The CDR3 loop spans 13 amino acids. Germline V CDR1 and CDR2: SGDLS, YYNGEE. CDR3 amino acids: CASSVDTNYGYTF. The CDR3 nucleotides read TGTGCCAGCAGCGTGGACACCAACTATGGCTACACCTTC. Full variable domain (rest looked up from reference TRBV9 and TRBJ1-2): DSGVTQTPKHLITATGQRVTLRCSPRSGDLSVYWYQQSLDQGLQFLIQYYNGEERAKGNILERFSAQQFPDLHSELNLSSLELGDSALYFCASSVDTNYGYTFGSGTRLTVV.

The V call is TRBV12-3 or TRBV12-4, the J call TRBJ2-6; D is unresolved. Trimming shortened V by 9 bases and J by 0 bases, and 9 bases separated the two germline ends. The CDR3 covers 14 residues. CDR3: CASKLHSGANVLTF. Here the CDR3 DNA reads TGTGCCAGTAAACTACACTCTGGGGCCAACGTCCTGACTTTC.

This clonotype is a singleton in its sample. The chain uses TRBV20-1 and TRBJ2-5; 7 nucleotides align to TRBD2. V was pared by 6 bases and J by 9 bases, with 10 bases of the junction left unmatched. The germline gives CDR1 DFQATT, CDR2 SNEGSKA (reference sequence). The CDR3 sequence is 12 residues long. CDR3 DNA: TGCAGTGCCTACAAGCGGGAAGGTTCCCAGTACTTC. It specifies CSAYKREGSQYF.

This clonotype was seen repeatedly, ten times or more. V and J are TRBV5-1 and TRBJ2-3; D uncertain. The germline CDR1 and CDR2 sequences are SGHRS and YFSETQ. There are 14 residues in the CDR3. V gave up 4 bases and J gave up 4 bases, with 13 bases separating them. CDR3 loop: CASSPRLGADTQYF. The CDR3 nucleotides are TGCGCCAGCAGCCCTCGCTTGGGCGCAGATACGCAGTATTTT.

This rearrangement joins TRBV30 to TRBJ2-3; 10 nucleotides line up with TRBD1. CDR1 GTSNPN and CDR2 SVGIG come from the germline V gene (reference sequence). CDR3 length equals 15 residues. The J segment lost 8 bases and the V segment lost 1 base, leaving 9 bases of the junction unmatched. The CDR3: CAWSAPGQGWSTQYF. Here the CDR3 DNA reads TGTGCCTGGAGTGCCCCGGGACAGGGGTGGAGTACGCAGTATTTT.